Listed here are 14 T cell receptor beta chains from one sample, sequenced in a study of CD8+CD57+ T cells in acquired aplastic anemia (dated by TCRdb to the late 2010s). Expansion of CD8+CD57+ cells had been shown by flow cytometry in the patients chosen for sequencing. TCRdb records Illumina HiSeq 2000 as the sequencer. Profiling of TCR beta VDJ combinations and CDR3 sequences used genomic DNA as the template. TCRdb passed the public sequencing reads through fastp at Q25 and MiXCR, retaining productive beta sequences. All rows with the same CDR3 protein become a single entry with the most common DNA and genes. The sample records 150,000 to 200,000 distinct CDR3 sequences, 71% of which are singletons. The ten largest clones add up to 35% to 60% of the sample. Sequenced sample: sorted CD4+, CD8+, or CD8+CD57+ T cells (not recorded which) from PBMCs. These receptors all stem from a human donor with aplastic anemia.

The chain's CDR3 is CATSDPGTPLEQYF. Written as DNA, the CDR3 is TGTGCCACCAGTGATCCCGGGACTCCTCTCGAGCAGTACTTC. V and J are TRBV24-1 and TRBJ2-7; D is perhaps TRBD2 (6 bases). V lost 3 bases to trimming and J lost 6 bases, with 14 bases between them. Germline V gene lookup returns CDR1 KGHDR and CDR2 SFDVKD. This CDR3 is built from 14 residues.

The gene calls are TRBV20-1 and TRBJ2-3; 10 nucleotides align to TRBD2. Germline V gene data show CDR1 as DFQATT and CDR2 as SNEGSKA (reference sequence). J was trimmed by 1 base and V by 2 bases; bases with no gene match: 9. This CDR3 has 17 residues. CDR3 DNA sequence: TGCAGTGCTAGACCTAGTAGCGGGAGGCATCGCACAGATACGCAGTATTTT. Amino acids: CSARPSSGRHRTDTQYF.

The V call is TRBV19, the J call TRBJ1-5; the D gene is possibly TRBD1 (6 bases). Trimming removed 3 bases at V and 4 bases at J, with 13 bases between. CDR3 length: 15 amino acids. CDR1 LNHDA and CDR2 SQIVND come from the germline V gene (reference sequence). The CDR3 region has the DNA TGTGCCAGTAGTATCTACAGGGAGGCTAATCAGCCCCAGCATTTT. Protein: CASSIYREANQPQHF. Using reference TRBV19 and TRBJ1-5 for the parts outside the CDR3, the full variable domain is DGGITQSPKYLFRKEGQNVTLSCEQNLNHDAMYWYRQDPGQGLRLIYYSQIVNDFQKGDIAEGYSVSREKKESFPLTVTSAQKNPTAFYLCASSIYREANQPQHFGDGTRLSIL.

This rearrangement joins TRBV15 to TRBJ1-5; D call uncertain. V lost 0 bases, J lost 2 bases, and 11 bases lay in between. The CDR3 totals 16 residues. Germline CDR1 LNHNV, CDR2 YYDKDF (reference sequence). DNA for the CDR3: TGTGCCACCAGCAGAGATCGGCCGGGAGGCAATCAGCCCCAGCATTTT. Translating it yields CATSRDRPGGNQPQHF.

The chain joins TRBV15 to TRBJ1-1, with D tentatively TRBD1 (5 bases). The CDR3 is made up of 12 amino acids. CDR1 and CDR2 (germline): LNHNV, YYDKDF (reference sequence). V lost 0 bases, J lost 8 bases, and 7 bases lay in between. The CDR3 DNA follows: TGTGCCACCAGCAGAGATGGGGCAGAAGCTTTCTTT. Translated: CATSRDGAEAFF.

The chain has TRBV24-1 and TRBJ2-2; no clear D gene. The CDR3 sequence is 14 residues long. Trimming pared 4 bases from V and 3 bases from J, leaving 8 bases between. The germline V gene encodes CDR1 KGHDR and CDR2 SFDVKD. The CDR3 coding sequence is TGTGCCACCAGTGAGGGTGCCTACACCGGGGAGCTGTTTTTT. Amino acids: CATSEGAYTGELFF.

The gene calls are TRBV12-3 or TRBV12-4 and TRBJ2-5; D is undetermined. Trimming left V 2 bases short and J 4 bases short, with 11 bases between. The CDR3 length is 14 residues. This CDR3 reads CASSLLSQRETQYF. As DNA, the CDR3 is TGTGCCAGCAGTTTATTATCCCAAAGAGAGACCCAGTACTTC.

This clonotype was observed at least ten times. This chain connects TRBV6-2 or TRBV6-3 to TRBJ2-1; a weak D match, TRBD1 (7 bases). This CDR3 has 15 amino acids. Germline-derived CDR1 and CDR2 are MNHEY and SVGEGT. The V end lost 0 bases, the J end lost 5 bases, and 11 bases lay between the germline ends. CDR3 bases: TGTGCCAGCAGTTACTCGGAGGGGGCGCACAATGAGCAGTTCTTC. Its protein is CASSYSEGAHNEQFF.

The rearrangement uses TRBV7-9 and TRBJ1-6; TRBD1 might be the D (5 bases). In germline, CDR1 is SEHNR, CDR2 FQNEAQ (reference sequence). This CDR3 has 14 amino acids. The ends were cut back, 2 bases at V and 7 bases at J, with 9 bases in the middle. CDR3 region: CASSLSRENSPLHF. The CDR3 DNA reads TGTGCCAGCAGCTTAAGCAGGGAAAATTCACCCCTCCACTTT.

V is TRBV12-3 or TRBV12-4 and J is TRBJ1-5, with no clear D. The CDR3 has 15 amino acids. Trimming took off 1 base at V and 5 bases at J, with 12 bases between the two ends. The CDR3 bases are TGTGCCAGCAGTTTAGGAGCGGGGTTCCATCAGCCCCAGCATTTT. Its translation: CASSLGAGFHQPQHF.

This clonotype was detected a few times. This sequence joins TRBV7-6 and TRBJ1-5; possible D gene TRBD1, 6 bases. Germline CDR1 is SGHVS and CDR2 is FNYEAQ. V was pared by 5 bases and J by 8 bases, with 22 bases between. The CDR3 covers 16 residues. The CDR3 region is CASSPRGGQGIEPQHF. The CDR3 DNA sequence: TGTGCCAGCAGCCCCAGGGGAGGGCAGGGAATCGAGCCCCAGCATTTT.

This clonotype was observed a few times. This chain links TRBV15 with TRBJ1-2, with D uncertain. Germline CDR1 reads LNHNV; CDR2 reads YYDKDF (reference sequence). V lost 1 base and J lost 3, with 3 bases in between. This CDR3 has 12 amino acids. This chain's CDR3 is CATSRGDYGYTF. The DNA of the CDR3 is TGTGCCACCAGCAGAGGGGACTATGGCTACACCTTC.

This sequence joins TRBV29-1 and TRBJ1-1; D not certain. Germline lookup yields CDR1 SQVTM and CDR2 ANQGSEA. The CDR3 length is 17 residues. V gave up 0 bases and J gave up 5 bases, with 22 bases separating them. CDR3 protein: CSVEEGNTEDLGTEAFF. The CDR3 DNA reads as TGCAGCGTTGAAGAGGGAAACACTGAAGACTTGGGAACTGAAGCTTTCTTT.

The chain uses TRBV19 and TRBJ2-5; D may be TRBD1 (5 bases). This CDR3 spans 13 amino acids. Germline CDR1 is LNHDA and CDR2 is SQIVND (reference sequence). V dropped 6 bases and J dropped 1 base, with 9 bases sitting between them. CDR3 amino acids: CASRGASQETQYF. The CDR3 coding sequence is TGTGCCAGTAGAGGGGCCTCCCAAGAGACCCAGTACTTC.